This TCR beta chain appears in the sequencing data of a study of T cells in Graves' hyperthyroidism and ophthalmopathy. Amplification yielded TCR beta CDR3 regions, with RNA transcripts as the source. The HTBI set primed first-round TCR CDR3 RT-PCR. TCRdb re-called the multiplex PCR reads through MiXCR, storing one row per CDR3 protein. The profile shows 500,000 to 600,000 distinct CDR3 sequences, 46% of them singletons. Only a few counts were recorded for this clonotype. Trimming removed 3 bases at V and 4 bases at J, with 9 bases between. The CDR3 has 13 amino acids. Germline CDR1 MNHEY, CDR2 SMNVEV (reference sequence). Exclusions: uncontrolled infection, other autoimmune disease, pregnancy, lactation.

Sequences were obtained from peripheral blood or thyroid tissue (not recorded which). The chain couples TRBV27 to TRBJ1-2; D is undetermined. The clonotype was recovered from an adult woman with Graves' disease, either hyperthyroidism or ophthalmopathy (not recorded which). CDR3 nucleotides: TGTGCCAGCAGTTTCGATAAGGGCTATGGCTACACCTTC. This translates into CASSFDKGYGYTF.